This T cell receptor (beta chain) was documented in a study of T-cell reconstitution after alpha-beta-depleted transplantation in children. Unique molecular identifiers were incorporated during preparation of the TCRbeta library. Each CDR3 protein gets one entry after TCRdb re-called the PCR reads with MiXCR. The sample has hundreds of thousands of distinct CDR3 sequences, 9.5% to 15% seen once; the top ten hold about 5.4%. The V and J ends lost 5 bases and 6 bases, in that order; junction bases with no gene match: 6. The CDR3 has 16 residues. The germline CDR1 and CDR2 sequences are SEHNR and FQNEAQ (reference sequence). The table lists this clonotype with many counts.

The rearrangement joins TRBV7-9 to TRBJ2-1; TRBD2 aligns across 14 bases. This clonotype was obtained from a human donor who donated a stem cell graft to a child with combined immunodeficiency. The sample here was PBMCs from the stem cell graft donor, taken from the stem cell graft. The CDR3 DNA reads TGTGCCAGCAGCCGAAGGGGACTAGCGGGGGTCAATGAGCAGTTCTTC. Residues: CASSRRGLAGVNEQFF.